Reported below is one T cell receptor (beta chain). Library construction for TCR beta used iRepertoire HTBI primers and Arm-PCR of CDR3 regions. MiXCR was run by TCRdb on the multiplex PCR reads, yielding one entry per CDR3 protein. The table lists roughly 520,000 distinct CDR3 sequences, more than 10% of them singletons, with roughly 8.2% in the top ten. Noted time point: newly diagnosed GD, antithyroid drugs for less than 3 months. Preparation of the TCR library used RNA extracted from PBMCs. An endocrinology department in Xi'an, China, supplied the patients. These data belong to a study of regulatory T cells in long-lasting Graves disease. Study-wide background: Duration of antithyroid drug therapy among newly diagnosed Graves' patients was under 3 months.

Per germline, CDR1 LNHDA and CDR2 SQIVND (reference sequence). V lost 6 bases, J lost 2 bases, and 11 bases lay in between. CDR3 size: 13 residues. The data also belong to a second study, concerning T cells in Graves' hyperthyroidism and ophthalmopathy.

The sample here was peripheral blood mononuclear cells (PBMCs), taken at new diagnosis, from a patient treated with antithyroid drugs. The chain has TRBV19 and TRBJ2-7; D is possibly TRBD1 (6 bases). This clonotype was obtained from a woman aged 30 to 39 with Graves disease. This CDR3 reads CASRGASPYEQYF. The CDR3 DNA is TGTGCCAGTAGGGGGGCGAGTCCCTACGAGCAGTACTTC.